This TCR beta chain was observed in a study of blood T cell repertoires in COVID-19. Study details: Sites across the United States, Italy and Spain contributed samples from acute and convalescent COVID-19. PBMCs, B-cell-depleted T cells, or T cells were the source of the cDNA or gDNA that made up the material.

V dropped 0 bases and J dropped 0 bases, with 7 bases sitting between them. The CDR3 is 15 amino acids. CDR1 SGHRS and CDR2 YFSETQ come from the germline V gene. Clones were sequenced by immunoSEQ multiplex PCR, and TCRdb holds only the in-frame ones, with some missing. Among more than 65,000 clones listed, under 80% were seen once. The sequenced sample was peripheral blood. This rearrangement joins TRBV5-1 to TRBJ2-4; tentative D call: TRBD1 (5 bases). The sequence was obtained from a woman of 80 years or more with active or convalescent COVID-19. The CDR3 reads CASSLEGIAKNIQYF. In DNA, the CDR3 is TGCGCCAGCAGCTTGGAGGGGATAGCCAAAAACATTCAGTACTTC.